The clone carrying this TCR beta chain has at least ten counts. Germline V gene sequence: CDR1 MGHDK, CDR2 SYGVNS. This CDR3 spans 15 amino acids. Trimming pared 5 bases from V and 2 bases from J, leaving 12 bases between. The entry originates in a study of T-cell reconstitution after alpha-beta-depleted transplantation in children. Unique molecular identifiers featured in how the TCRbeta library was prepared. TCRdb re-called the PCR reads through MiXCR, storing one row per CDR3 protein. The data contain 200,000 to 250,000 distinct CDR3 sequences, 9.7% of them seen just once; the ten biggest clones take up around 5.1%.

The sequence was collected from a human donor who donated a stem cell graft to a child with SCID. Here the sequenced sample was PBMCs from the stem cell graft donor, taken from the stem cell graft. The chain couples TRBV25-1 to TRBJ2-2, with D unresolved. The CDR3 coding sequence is TGTGCCAGCAGTCCGGCGAAGGGTAACACCGGGGAGCTGTTTTTT. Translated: CASSPAKGNTGELFF.